Listed below are T cell receptor beta chains from one sample, sequenced in a study of OX40 agonist ivuxolimab in advanced cancers. Produced via immunoSEQ multiplex PCR; TCRdb's table is partial and in-frame only. The repertoire holds about 96,000 clones, with approximately 84% as singletons. Sequenced here: CD4+ or CD8+ T cells sorted from blood, sampled in a trial of the OX40 agonist ivuxolimab. Receptors were obtained from an adult with an advanced solid tumor such as melanoma, head and neck, liver or kidney cancer. Both conserved end residues are part of each CDR3.

j_call v_call cdr3_aa
TRBJ1-3 TRBV7-6 CASSPKTGNGNTIYF
TRBJ1-2 TRBV29-1 CSVDSSGTGHGYTF
NA TRBV11-3 CASSLVQGYEQYF
TRBJ1-1 TRBV30 CAWRRGGASWTEAFF
TRBJ1-1 TRBV2 CASRKGAGGTEAFF
TRBJ2-2 TRBV6-1 CASSEMIQMNTGELFF
TRBJ2-7 TRBV7-3 CASSLSQGVGEQYF
TRBJ1-1 TRBV28 CASSSGAGAPEAFF
TRBJ2-7 TRBV5-6 CASSSYSGTSGSWSYEQYF
TRBJ2-1 TRBV4-1 CASSQMSGFDEQFF
TRBJ1-2 TRBV11-1 CASSLTQFNYGYTF
TRBJ1-1 TRBV6-6 CASSYPTGARTEAFF
TRBJ2-7 TRBV7-8 CASSIGRQTYEQYF
TRBJ1-5 TRBV7-6 CASSLLNQPQHF
TRBJ1-2 TRBV19 CASSPRQGRAGYTF
TRBJ2-7 TRBV6-1 CASSEWLGTSGSYEQYF
TRBJ1-1 TRBV5-1 CASSSQGENTEAFF
TRBJ1-6 TRBV5-6 CASSEEVRSPLHF
TRBJ1-5 TRBV7-2 CASSPDRSKPQHF
TRBJ2-5 TRBV18 CASSRGRRQETQYF
TRBJ1-2 TRBV6-1 CASGLGGYGYTF
TRBJ1-2 TRBV12-5 CASGLAPTGSSYTF
TRBJ1-5 TRBV7-2 CASSPTVGVHQPQHF
TRBJ2-7 TRBV5-4 CASSATSGGLYEQYF
TRBJ1-1 TRBV2 CATGTGREDTEAFF
TRBJ1-4 TRBV11-2 CASSLGLGGTEKLFF
TRBJ2-1 TRBV15 CATSRVAALTYNEQFF
TRBJ2-7 TRBV7-2 CASSLGGPYSYEQYF
TRBJ1-2 TRBV7-9 CASSSTGDYGYTF
TRBJ2-4 TRBV27 CASSPSGAPAKNIQYF
TRBJ2-3 TRBV2 CASRVLSTDTQYF
TRBJ1-1 TRBV5-8 CASSLEGADTEAFF
TRBJ1-2 TRBV30 CAWRLGPGGYTF
TRBJ2-7 TRBV7-2 CASSPLTSGSSYEQYF
TRBJ2-7 TRBV2 CASSFGLVRDYEQYF
TRBJ2-1 TRBV5-1 CASSPPPSGRGEQFF
TRBJ2-5 TRBV18 CASSPNGWEETQYF
TRBJ2-2 TRBV27 CASSSSISLGDGTGELFF
TRBJ2-3 TRBV2 CASSESGTRTDTQYF
TRBJ2-7 TRBV19 CASRPRGSYEQYF
TRBJ1-2 TRBV19 CASSTSDSNYGYTF
TRBJ2-4 TRBV7-2 CASSLWEGNIQYF
TRBJ2-5 TRBV9 CASSVRGLGETQYF
TRBJ1-1 TRBV28 CAIRGGGGAFF
TRBJ2-3 TRBV15 CATSSPGGRKDTQYF
TRBJ1-1 TRBV11-2 CASSLRQGGFTEAFF
TRBJ2-7 TRBV7-9 CASSEGLAGIYEQYF
TRBJ2-7 TRBV28 CASSPLGDYNYEQYF
TRBJ2-2 TRBV5-1 CASSTYTGELFF
TRBJ2-1 TRBV18 CASSPRTSGDYNEQFF
TRBJ1-3 TRBV7-8 CASSLAQLTPSGNTIYF
TRBJ2-1 TRBV18 CASSRGSSYNEQFF